Sequencing of this T cell receptor beta chain was carried out in a study of blood T cell repertoires in COVID-19 (dated by TCRdb to 2019 to 2021). For the study in its entirety: Samples covering the acute and convalescent phases of COVID-19 were provided by collaborators in the United States, Italy and Spain. Samples were obtained from the ongoing ImmuneRACE study (first 160 participants) and from about 1,300 subjects provided by 6 global collaborators. The prospective study material was composed of cDNA or gDNA derived from T cells, B-cell-depleted T cells, or PBMCs. Where available, HLA class I and class II types were obtained from metadata supplied by the sample provider rather than from assay-based typing. The repertoires were released in a freely available public database meant as a resource for research on the immune response to SARS-CoV-2. The dataset comprised deeply sampled blood TCRbeta repertoires from subjects exposed to, actively infected with, or recovered from COVID-19. The sample metadata nearly always contained a de-identified subject ID, COVID-19 status, age in years and sex.

With regard to this clone: Its target antigen remains unknown. No base-level quality is on record; no much larger clone is a single base apart.

General conclusions and limits of the study: The amount of clinical and demographic metadata varied by source and participant and was provided uncurated.

TCRbeta CDR3 regions were amplified from genomic DNA by means of the immunoSEQ Assay, a bias-controlled multiplex PCR. In the paper's pipeline: The number of nucleated cells in each sample was estimated by amplification of reference gene primers within the assay. Sequence reads were collapsed and filtered to measure the absolute abundance of every unique TCRbeta CDR3 rearrangement. For each sample, productive Simpson clonality was calculated by taking the square root of Simpson's diversity index across productive rearrangements. In TCRdb, the immuneACCESS table is reduced to in-frame sequences with V and J assigned. These tables do not hold every clone; where another copy was compared, an unresolved V gene accounts for under half, and the others remain unexplained. V and J calls plus clone size are reproduced from that table; the DNA served to infer D and trimming. This sample lists about 97,000 clones; approximately 90% were detected once. In total, the top ten clones hold 1.7% of the sample.

V was cut back by 0 bases and J by 2 bases, leaving a gap of 15 bases between them. From the cysteine up to the phenylalanine, the CDR3 has a length of 16 residues. CDR3 DNA only is kept here, 48 bases in frame from base 1. CDR1 and CDR2, looked up from the germline V gene, are SGHRS and YFSETQ. Each collaborating institution followed its own protocols to collect whole blood in K2EDTA tubes. For TCRbeta analysis, collaborators shipped samples as frozen whole blood, isolated PBMCs, or DNA extracted from either of those sample types. The clonotype originates from a man between 60 and 75 years old with acute or convalescent COVID-19. Rearrangement joined TRBV5-1 to TRBJ2-7, with the D gene call left open. The sequencing input was peripheral blood. The DNA sequence is given as TGCGCCAGCAGCTTGGAAGGTAGCCAACCGGCCTACGAGCAGTACTTC. It translates to CASSLEGSQPAYEQYF.